A single sample is the source of the 30 T cell receptor beta chains below, sequenced in a study of long-term antiretroviral therapy in people with HIV. Survey level was the resolution at which the v3.0 immunoSEQ assay ran. The repertoire was sequenced with immunoSEQ multiplex PCR; TCRdb's copy has only in-frame clones and lacks some. The sample gives 25,000 to 30,000 clones, 84% of which show up once; about 6.4% is in the top ten. Sequencing was performed on unsorted PBMCs, taken 0.4 years after starting antiretroviral therapy. The receptors here all came from a man between 18 and 35 years old with HIV.

The chain carries TRBV6-5 and TRBJ2-1; a weak D match, TRBD1 (6 bases). V lost 8 bases and J lost 3, with 11 bases in between. The CDR3 is made up of 13 amino acids. Germline CDR1 reads MNHEY; CDR2 reads SVGAGI. The CDR3 DNA reads TGTGCCAGCGGCCAGGACAGCTACAATGAGCAGTTCTTC. Residues: CASGQDSYNEQFF.

V gene TRBV11-2 combines with J gene TRBJ2-7; TRBD1 aligns across 7 bases. CDR1 is SGHAT, CDR2 FQNNGV, per germline. The V and J ends lost 3 bases and 0 bases, in that order; junction bases with no gene match: 5. The CDR3 has 15 amino acids. CDR3 amino acids: CASSLDRSSSYEQYF. As DNA, the CDR3 is TGTGCCAGCAGCTTGGACAGGTCGAGCTCCTACGAGCAGTACTTC.

The rearrangement joins TRBV11-2 to TRBJ2-7; D might be TRBD1 or TRBD2, each matching 5 bases. The CDR3 has 15 residues. The germline V gene has CDR1 SGHAT and CDR2 FQNNGV. The germline V and J ends were trimmed by 5 bases and 3 bases, with 17 bases remaining between them. The CDR3 sequence: CASSPERGRRYEQYF. Here the CDR3 DNA reads TGTGCCAGCAGCCCAGAGAGGGGACGGCGCTACGAGCAGTACTTC.

This clone was detected once. CDR3 loop: CASSVNRDGNTEAFF. The DNA for the CDR3 is TGTGCCAGCAGCGTAAACCGGGACGGGAACACTGAAGCTTTCTTT. The chain uses TRBV9 and TRBJ1-1, with D possibly being TRBD1 (5 bases). V dropped 1 base and J dropped 1 base, with 11 bases sitting between them. Looked up from germline, CDR1 is SGDLS and CDR2 is YYNGEE. CDR3 length: 15 amino acids.

The CDR3 sequence: CASSYSDPGTQYF. The CDR3 nucleotides are TGTGCCAGCAGTTACTCTGACCCCGGTACGCAGTATTTT. The V and J genes are TRBV6-5 and TRBJ2-3; D remains ambiguous. CDR3 size: 13 residues. Germline V gives CDR1 MNHEY, CDR2 SVGAGI. V was trimmed by 0 bases and J by 8 bases, leaving 9 bases between them.

The J gene is TRBJ2-1, the V gene TRBV7-7; maybe TRBD1 (5 bases). The germline V and J ends were trimmed by 1 base and 8 bases, with 9 bases remaining between them. The CDR3 extends over 13 amino acids. The germline gives CDR1 SSHAT, CDR2 FNYEAQ (reference sequence). The CDR3 coding sequence is TGTGCCAGCAGCTTAGGGTTAGGGGATGAGCAGTTCTTC. It specifies CASSLGLGDEQFF.

This clone was observed a single time. The genes are TRBV27 and TRBJ1-2, with D uncertain. The CDR3 consists of 13 residues. From germline, CDR1 is MNHEY and CDR2 SMNVEV (reference sequence). Trimming stripped 3 bases from V and 3 bases from J, with 8 bases between. CDR3 DNA: TGTGCCAGCAGTTTGGGCATGTACTATGGCTACACCTTC. Protein sequence: CASSLGMYYGYTF.

The chain has TRBV4-1 and TRBJ2-3, with 9 nucleotides matching TRBD2. The CDR3 spans 15 residues. V trimming: 3 bases; J trimming: 3 bases; junction bases outside the gene matches: 4. Germline V gene data show CDR1 as MGHRA and CDR2 as YSYEKL. CDR3 bases: TGCGCCAGCAGCCAGGATAGCGGGAGAACAGATACGCAGTATTTT. Its protein is CASSQDSGRTDTQYF.

The chain joins TRBV11-2 to TRBJ1-1; 8 nucleotides match TRBD1. CDR3 length equals 17 residues. Germline CDR1 reads SGHAT; CDR2 reads FQNNGV. V lost 4 bases, J lost 1 base, and 11 bases stayed unmatched. This CDR3 reads CASSSPRTGRRNTEAFF. In nucleotides, the CDR3 is TGTGCCAGCAGCTCACCTCGGACAGGGAGGAGGAACACTGAAGCTTTCTTT.

The chain joins TRBV10-3 to TRBJ2-7; TRBD1 matches at 10 bases. The CDR3 spans 20 residues. Germline V gives CDR1 ENHRY, CDR2 SYGVKD. The ends lost 2 bases at V and 0 bases at J; junction bases unmatched: 16. For the CDR3, the DNA is TGTGCCATCAGTGAGCCGGTAGGGACAGGGGTGATGGGGAGCTCCTACGAGCAGTACTTC. Protein product: CAISEPVGTGVMGSSYEQYF.

V is TRBV7-2 and J is TRBJ1-2, with TRBD1 identical over 10 bases. The CDR3 has 16 amino acids. After removal of 5 bases from V and 7 bases from J, the junction contained 13 bases not matched to a gene. Looked up from germline, CDR1 is SGHTA and CDR2 is FQGNSA. CDR3 DNA: TGTGCCAGCAGCATACGACAGGGGGCAGGACTATTTGGCTACACCTTC. Amino acids: CASSIRQGAGLFGYTF.

The rearrangement uses TRBV4-1 and TRBJ2-7; perhaps TRBD2 as D (6 bases). Looked up from germline, CDR1 is MGHRA and CDR2 is YSYEKL. The germline V and J ends were trimmed by 1 base and 4 bases, with 11 bases remaining between them. The CDR3 runs 14 residues. CDR3 sequence reads: CASSQGEVGYEQYF. CDR3 nucleotide sequence: TGCGCCAGCAGCCAAGGGGAGGTGGGTTACGAGCAGTACTTC.

The V and J genes are TRBV15 and TRBJ2-1; either TRBD1 or TRBD2 may fit D (5 bases each). The CDR3 has 12 residues. Germline values: CDR1 LNHNV, CDR2 YYDKDF (reference sequence). V shed 1 base and J shed 10 bases, with 8 bases lying between them. The CDR3: CATSRAGREQFF. CDR3 DNA: TGTGCCACCAGCAGAGCGGGGCGCGAGCAGTTCTTC.

The chain employs TRBV7-9 and TRBJ2-2, with 16 nucleotides matching TRBD2. V trimming: 4 bases; J trimming: 1 base; junction bases outside the gene matches: 3. The germline CDR1 and CDR2 sequences are SEHNR and FQNEAQ (reference sequence). The CDR3 totals 18 residues. This CDR3 is CASSWGLAGGMNTGELFF. Here the CDR3 DNA reads TGTGCCAGCAGCTGGGGACTAGCGGGAGGGATGAACACCGGGGAGCTGTTTTTT. Looking up the rest from reference TRBV7-9 and TRBJ2-2 gives the full variable domain: DTGVSQNPRHKITKRGQNVTFRCDPISEHNRLYWYRQTLGQGPEFLTYFQNEAQLEKSRLLSDRFSAERPKGSFSTLEIQRTEQGDSAMYLCASSWGLAGGMNTGELFFGEGSRLTVL.

This sequence joins TRBV7-9 and TRBJ2-7; 10 positions match TRBD1. The germline gives CDR1 SEHNR, CDR2 FQNEAQ (reference sequence). The CDR3 length is 15 residues. Losses at the gene ends were 1 base for V and 4 bases for J; bases not matched to a gene: 4. As DNA, the CDR3 is TGTGCCAGCAGCTTAGGCCCGGGACAGGGGTACGAGCAGTACTTC. It translates to CASSLGPGQGYEQYF.

The genes are TRBV5-6 and TRBJ1-2, with TRBD1 identical over 8 bases. V trimming: 5 bases; J trimming: 2 bases; junction bases outside the gene matches: 2. CDR1 is SGHDT and CDR2 is YYEEEE in the germline V gene. The CDR3 is 13 residues long. CDR3 in amino acids: CASSQGANYGYTF. The CDR3 bases are TGTGCCAGCAGTCAGGGGGCAAACTATGGCTACACCTTC.

V is TRBV5-1 and J is TRBJ1-1; tentative D call: TRBD1 (6 bases). The CDR3 has 11 residues. The ends were cut back, 2 bases at V and 8 bases at J, with 7 bases in the middle. Germline CDR1 is SGHRS and CDR2 is YFSETQ. Here the CDR3 DNA reads TGCGCCAGCAGCTTCGGGACAGAAGCTTTCTTT. Protein product: CASSFGTEAFF.

The genes are TRBV6-1 and TRBJ2-5; TRBD1 agrees at 8 bases. CDR1 MNHNS and CDR2 SASEGT come from the germline V gene. Trimming at V came to 11 bases and at J to 5 bases, leaving 13 bases not matched to a gene. This CDR3 spans 14 amino acids. The CDR3 sequence is CACAQVRTGETQYF. The CDR3 DNA follows: TGTGCCTGCGCCCAGGTCAGGACAGGGGAGACCCAGTACTTC.

The V and J genes are TRBV27 and TRBJ1-2; 7 bases match TRBD1. After removal of 4 bases from V and 8 bases from J, the junction contained 13 bases not matched to a gene. Germline CDR1 reads MNHEY; CDR2 reads SMNVEV (reference sequence). The CDR3 consists of 15 residues. DNA of the CDR3: TGTGCCAGCAGTTCTATAGAGGAGGGGGCGAGGGGCTACACCTTC. It encodes CASSSIEEGARGYTF.

The chain combines TRBV9 with TRBJ2-2, with D unclear. This CDR3 comprises 13 residues. In germline, CDR1 is SGDLS, CDR2 YYNGEE. Trimming pared 0 bases from V and 4 bases from J, leaving 4 bases between. CDR3 sequence: CASSVAPTGELFF. The CDR3 bases are TGTGCCAGCAGCGTAGCTCCCACCGGGGAGCTGTTTTTT.

V gene TRBV11-2 combines with J gene TRBJ1-1; D not certain. V gave up 9 bases and J gave up 10 bases, with 15 bases separating them. There are 11 residues in the CDR3. From germline, CDR1 is SGHAT and CDR2 FQNNGV. Here the CDR3 reads CASETREIAFF. The CDR3 nucleotides read TGTGCCAGTGAAACACGGGAAATAGCTTTCTTT.

The chain recombines TRBV7-7 with TRBJ2-7; D may be TRBD2 (6 bases). CDR1 and CDR2 from the germline V gene are SSHAT and FNYEAQ (reference sequence). The CDR3 runs 13 residues. The ends were cut back, 5 bases at V and 3 bases at J, with 11 bases in the middle. The CDR3 reads CASSALGGYEQYF. The CDR3 coding sequence is TGTGCCAGCAGCGCCTTGGGAGGCTACGAGCAGTACTTC.

The chain joins TRBV25-1 to TRBJ2-5; the D is unclear. CDR3 length: 15 residues. The V end lost 0 bases, the J end lost 5 bases, and 13 bases lay between the germline ends. Germline CDR1 is MGHDK and CDR2 is SYGVNS. In nucleotides, the CDR3 is TGTGCCAGCAGTGAATATGGTCGGCTGGGGGAGACCCAGTACTTC. Encoded protein: CASSEYGRLGETQYF.

V and J are TRBV10-3 and TRBJ1-1; D may be TRBD1 (5 bases). This CDR3 is 13 amino acids long. Germline CDR1 ENHRY, CDR2 SYGVKD. Trimming pared 11 bases from V and 3 bases from J, leaving 16 bases between. In DNA form, the CDR3 reads TGTGCCTCAGGCGGGGGGGGTTACACTGAAGCTTTCTTT. Protein product: CASGGGGYTEAFF.

This chain links TRBV5-4 with TRBJ2-2; possible D gene TRBD2, 6 bases. Germline assignment: CDR1 SGHNT and CDR2 YYREEE (reference sequence). With 4 bases removed from V and 7 bases from J, the gap between germline ends came to 11 bases. The CDR3 is made up of 13 amino acids. The CDR3 DNA reads as TGTGCCAGCAGCCCTATCGGGGGCGGGGAGCTGTTTTTT. Protein sequence: CASSPIGGGELFF.

The chain uses TRBV27 and TRBJ1-5; D may be TRBD1 (5 bases). V was shortened by 8 bases and J by 2 bases, with 16 bases between the two germline ends. This CDR3 spans 15 amino acids. The germline gives CDR1 MNHEY, CDR2 SMNVEV (reference sequence). This chain's CDR3 is CASREGPGRNQPQHF. The CDR3 nucleotides are TGTGCCAGCCGGGAGGGTCCGGGGCGCAATCAGCCCCAGCATTTT.

This chain joins TRBV6-5 and TRBJ1-2; D unclear. This CDR3 contains 15 residues. CDR1 and CDR2 (germline): MNHEY, SVGAGI. Deletions cut 6 bases from V and 6 bases from J, with 20 bases between. CDR3 region: CASSARWVRFDGYTF. DNA for the CDR3: TGTGCCAGCAGCGCCCGGTGGGTCCGGTTTGATGGCTACACCTTC.

The V call is TRBV11-2, the J call TRBJ2-7; a possible D gene is TRBD1 (5 bases). Per germline, CDR1 SGHAT and CDR2 FQNNGV. CDR3 length: 16 amino acids. Trimming pared 5 bases from V and 5 bases from J, leaving 22 bases between. CDR3 sequence reads: CASSPGTGREEDEQYF. DNA for the CDR3: TGTGCCAGCAGCCCCGGAACGGGCAGGGAAGAGGACGAGCAGTACTTC.

The chain couples TRBV7-2 to TRBJ2-7; 10 bases map to TRBD2. Trimming removed 5 bases from V and 4 bases from J; junction bases left unmatched: 2. This CDR3 is 13 amino acids long. The germline V gene has CDR1 SGHTA and CDR2 FQGNSA. For the CDR3, the DNA is TGTGCCAGCAGCCCAGCGGGAGGGTACGAGCAGTACTTC. It is translated as CASSPAGGYEQYF.

CDR3 in amino acids: CASSLQDRDGAFF. CDR3 DNA sequence: TGTGCCAGCAGCTTACAAGACAGGGACGGAGCTTTCTTT. The rearrangement uses TRBV7-8 and TRBJ1-1, with 7 bases aligning to TRBD1. The CDR3 runs to 13 residues. Germline-derived CDR1 and CDR2 are SGHVS and FQNEAQ. Unmatched junction bases numbered 7, after V lost 2 bases and J lost 10 bases.